The entry that follows covers one T cell receptor (beta chain) sequence. Antigen: not known. Trimming at V came to 9 bases and at J to 8 bases, leaving 12 bases not matched to a gene. The CDR3 spans 14 residues. Germline V gene lookup returns CDR1 LNHDA and CDR2 SQIVND (reference sequence). This record belongs to a study of early T cells in non-severe SARS-CoV-2 infection. Study-wide background: It was bulk RNA from unsorted whole blood that was sequenced, and the chains were unpaired.

cDNA molecules, individually, were tagged with unique molecular identifiers. TCRdb itself ran the 5' RACE reads through MiXCR, one entry per CDR3 protein. The sample has 50,000 to 60,000 distinct CDR3 sequences, about 8.4% seen once. Study-wide findings and caveats: CD4 and private specificities were missed by VDJdb matching, which favored anti-spike CD8 responses.

This TCR was recovered from an adult who was a healthcare worker with PCR-confirmed SARS-CoV-2 infection or an uninfected control (not recorded which). The chain is built from TRBV19 and TRBJ2-1; 8 bases map to TRBD2. Sequences were obtained from whole blood. The CDR3 coding sequence is TGTGCCAGCTCCCTACTAGCGGTTTACGATGAGCAGTTCTTC. It encodes CASSLLAVYDEQFF.